This T cell receptor beta chain was captured by sequencing in a study of shared clonotypes between healthy human individuals. General study findings and limits: Roughly 5% of naive CD4 clonotypes were common to several donors.

Notes on this clone: Its target is unknown.

TCRdb keeps only in-frame clones here, not all; method: immunoSEQ multiplex PCR. This table holds roughly 1.4 million clones, just under 99% found once. The CDR3 has 15 amino acids. With 0 bases removed from V and 4 bases from J, the gap between germline ends came to 9 bases. Germline loops: CDR1 LGHNA, CDR2 YSLEER. Every donor, a Caucasian adult, lived in Nashville, Tennessee. The V gene is TRBV4-3, the J gene TRBJ1-4; possible D gene TRBD1, 5 bases. Sequences were obtained from naive CD4+ T cells sorted from blood. Subset of the sample: CD45RA+ positively selected. The TCR originated in a man aged 25 to 40 in good health. The chain's CDR3 is CASSQEVGHNEKLFF. The CDR3 DNA follows: TGCGCCAGCAGCCAAGAGGTGGGGCATAATGAAAAACTGTTTTTT.